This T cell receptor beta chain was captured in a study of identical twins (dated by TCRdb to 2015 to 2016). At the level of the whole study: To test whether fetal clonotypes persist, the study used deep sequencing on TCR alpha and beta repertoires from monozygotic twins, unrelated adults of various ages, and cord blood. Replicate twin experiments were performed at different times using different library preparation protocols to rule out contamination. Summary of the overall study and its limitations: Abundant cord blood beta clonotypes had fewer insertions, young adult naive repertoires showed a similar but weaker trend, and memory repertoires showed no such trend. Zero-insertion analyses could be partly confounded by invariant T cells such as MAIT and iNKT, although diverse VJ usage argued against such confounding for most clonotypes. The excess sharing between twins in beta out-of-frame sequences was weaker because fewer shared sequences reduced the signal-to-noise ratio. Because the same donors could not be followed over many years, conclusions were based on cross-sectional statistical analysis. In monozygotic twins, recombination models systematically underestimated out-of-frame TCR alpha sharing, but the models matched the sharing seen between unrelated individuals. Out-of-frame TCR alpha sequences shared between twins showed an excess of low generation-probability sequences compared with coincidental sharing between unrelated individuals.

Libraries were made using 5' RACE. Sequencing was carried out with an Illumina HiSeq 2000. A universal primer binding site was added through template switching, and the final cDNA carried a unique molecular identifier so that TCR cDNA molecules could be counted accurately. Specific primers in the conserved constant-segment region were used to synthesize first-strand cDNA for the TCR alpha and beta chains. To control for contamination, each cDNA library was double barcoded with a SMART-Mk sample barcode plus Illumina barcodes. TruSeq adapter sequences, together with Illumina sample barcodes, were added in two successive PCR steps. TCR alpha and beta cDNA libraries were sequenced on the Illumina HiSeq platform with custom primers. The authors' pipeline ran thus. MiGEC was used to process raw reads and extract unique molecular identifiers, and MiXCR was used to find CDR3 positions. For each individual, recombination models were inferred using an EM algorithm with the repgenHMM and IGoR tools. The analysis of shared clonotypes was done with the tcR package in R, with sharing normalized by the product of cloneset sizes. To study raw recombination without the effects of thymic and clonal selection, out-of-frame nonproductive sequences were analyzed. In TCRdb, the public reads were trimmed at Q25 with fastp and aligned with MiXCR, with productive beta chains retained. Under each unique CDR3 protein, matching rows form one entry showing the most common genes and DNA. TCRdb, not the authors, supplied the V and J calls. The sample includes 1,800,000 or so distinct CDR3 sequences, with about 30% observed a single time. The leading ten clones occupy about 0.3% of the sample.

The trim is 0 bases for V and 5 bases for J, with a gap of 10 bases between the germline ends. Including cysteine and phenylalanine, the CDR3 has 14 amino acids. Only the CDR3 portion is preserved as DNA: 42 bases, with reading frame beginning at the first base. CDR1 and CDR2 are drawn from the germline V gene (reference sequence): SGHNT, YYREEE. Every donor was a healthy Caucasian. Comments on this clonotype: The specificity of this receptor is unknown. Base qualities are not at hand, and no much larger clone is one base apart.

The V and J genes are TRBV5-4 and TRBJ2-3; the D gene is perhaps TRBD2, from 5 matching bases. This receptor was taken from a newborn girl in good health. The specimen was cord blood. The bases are TGTGCCAGCAGCTTGGTCTCCAGCGGAGATACGCAGTATTTT. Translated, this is CASSLVSSGDTQYF.